The rows below give T cell receptor beta chains drawn from one sample of a study of early T cells in non-severe SARS-CoV-2 infection. TCRdb reanalysed the 5' RACE reads using MiXCR and keeps one entry per CDR3 protein. This repertoire shows tens of thousands of distinct CDR3 sequences, approximately 10% found once; its top ten account for about 3.9%. Specimen: whole blood, collected at baseline. These receptors all stem from an adult who was a healthcare worker with PCR-confirmed SARS-CoV-2 infection or an uninfected control (not recorded which). Both conserved end residues are part of each CDR3. The D gene is left open where the match is weak. The listing skips clone size in some rows; elsewhere it reads once, few, many or a size class.

V gene: TRBV18
clone size: few
J gene: TRBJ2-7
CDR3 length: 15
D gene: TRBD1
CDR3 DNA: TGTGCCAGCTCACTGTCCGGGACAGGGCGTTACGAGCAGTACTTC
CDR3 protein: CASSLSGTGRYEQYF

V gene: TRBV5-1
clone size: .
J gene: TRBJ2-1
CDR3 length: 14
D gene: TRBD2
CDR3 DNA: TGCGCCAGCAGCTTGGGGACTAGCGGTGAGGAGCAGTTCTTC
CDR3 protein: CASSLGTSGEEQFF

V gene: TRBV12-3/TRBV12-4
clone size: .
J gene: TRBJ1-3
CDR3 length: 16
D gene: .
CDR3 DNA: TGTGCCAGCAGTTCCCCAAGGACACTAGGCGGAAACACCATATATTTT
CDR3 protein: CASSSPRTLGGNTIYF

V gene: TRBV10-3
clone size: few
J gene: TRBJ2-3
CDR3 length: 16
D gene: TRBD2
CDR3 DNA: TGTGCCATCAGTGAAGCTAAGGCGGGAGCCCCAGATACGCAGTATTTT
CDR3 protein: CAISEAKAGAPDTQYF

V gene: TRBV2
clone size: .
J gene: TRBJ1-4
CDR3 length: 15
D gene: .
CDR3 DNA: TGTGCCAGCAGTGAATCTGGCGGGGCCCTTAAGGAACTGTTTTTT
CDR3 protein: CASSESGGALKELFF

V gene: TRBV20-1
clone size: many
J gene: TRBJ2-5
CDR3 length: 14
D gene: .
CDR3 DNA: TGCAGTGCCTTACGGGACACCGCCCCGAGGACCCAGTACTTC
CDR3 protein: CSALRDTAPRTQYF

V gene: TRBV12-3/TRBV12-4
clone size: .
J gene: TRBJ1-1
CDR3 length: 21
D gene: TRBD1
CDR3 DNA: TGTGCCAGCAGTCCCCGGCCCCGTCGGACAGGGTATAACAACATGAACACTGAAGCTTTCTTT
CDR3 protein: CASSPRPRRTGYNNMNTEAFF

V gene: TRBV12-3/TRBV12-4
clone size: .
J gene: TRBJ2-7
CDR3 length: 11
D gene: .
CDR3 DNA: TGTGCCAGCAGTTTGGACGCTGAGCAGTACTTC
CDR3 protein: CASSLDAEQYF

V gene: TRBV5-4
clone size: few
J gene: TRBJ2-3
CDR3 length: 13
D gene: .
CDR3 DNA: TGTGCCAGCAGCACGGCTCTAGAAGATACGCAGTATTTT
CDR3 protein: CASSTALEDTQYF

V gene: TRBV4-1
clone size: .
J gene: TRBJ2-1
CDR3 length: 15
D gene: TRBD2
CDR3 DNA: TGCGCCAGCAGCCCGGGACTAGGAGCCTACAATGAGCAGTTCTTC
CDR3 protein: CASSPGLGAYNEQFF

V gene: TRBV16
clone size: .
J gene: TRBJ2-7
CDR3 length: 14
D gene: .
CDR3 DNA: TGTGCCAGCAGCCAAAAAGGTCCGTCCTACGAGCAGTACTTC
CDR3 protein: CASSQKGPSYEQYF

V gene: TRBV12-5
clone size: many
J gene: TRBJ1-5
CDR3 length: 16
D gene: TRBD1
CDR3 DNA: TGTGCTAGTGGTTTATCGACAGGGTTGAGCAATCAGCCCCAGCATTTT
CDR3 protein: CASGLSTGLSNQPQHF

V gene: TRBV6-1
clone size: .
J gene: TRBJ1-5
CDR3 length: 14
D gene: .
CDR3 DNA: TGTGCCAGCAAATGGGGAGGGGACGCTCAGCCCCAGCATTTT
CDR3 protein: CASKWGGDAQPQHF

V gene: TRBV2
clone size: few
J gene: TRBJ1-3
CDR3 length: 15
D gene: TRBD1
CDR3 DNA: TGTGCCAGCAGCTTCGGGACAGGGGGCGGAAACACCATATATTTT
CDR3 protein: CASSFGTGGGNTIYF

V gene: TRBV6-2/TRBV6-3
clone size: .
J gene: TRBJ2-4
CDR3 length: 15
D gene: TRBD2
CDR3 DNA: TGTGCCAGCAAGACCGGGGGGGAAGCCAAAAACATTCAGTACTTC
CDR3 protein: CASKTGGEAKNIQYF

V gene: TRBV29-1
clone size: .
J gene: TRBJ2-5
CDR3 length: 13
D gene: .
CDR3 DNA: TGCAGCGTTGAAGACAGGGCCCAAGAGACCCAGTACTTC
CDR3 protein: CSVEDRAQETQYF

V gene: TRBV5-1
clone size: .
J gene: TRBJ2-1
CDR3 length: 15
D gene: TRBD2
CDR3 DNA: TGCGCCAGCGGGGGAGGACTAGCGGGGTACAATGAGCAGTTCTTC
CDR3 protein: CASGGGLAGYNEQFF

V gene: TRBV5-1
clone size: few
J gene: TRBJ2-7
CDR3 length: 12
D gene: .
CDR3 DNA: TGCGCCAGCAGCTGGGATCCAGGGGAGCGGTACTTC
CDR3 protein: CASSWDPGERYF

V gene: TRBV4-1
clone size: few
J gene: TRBJ2-4
CDR3 length: 15
D gene: TRBD2
CDR3 DNA: TGCGCCAGCAGCCAGGTCCCCGGGACTAGTAACATTCAGTACTTC
CDR3 protein: CASSQVPGTSNIQYF

V gene: TRBV5-1
clone size: few
J gene: TRBJ2-3
CDR3 length: 16
D gene: .
CDR3 DNA: TGCGCCAGCAGCTTGGATGTGCGACTAGGCACAGATACGCAGTATTTT
CDR3 protein: CASSLDVRLGTDTQYF

V gene: TRBV20-1
clone size: many
J gene: TRBJ1-4
CDR3 length: 13
D gene: .
CDR3 DNA: TGCAGTGCTAGAAGACAAGAAGGAGAAAAACTGTTTTTT
CDR3 protein: CSARRQEGEKLFF

V gene: TRBV19
clone size: few
J gene: TRBJ2-5
CDR3 length: 15
D gene: .
CDR3 DNA: TGTGCCAGTACCGCGGGACAGAGGATCCAAGAGACCCAGTACTTC
CDR3 protein: CASTAGQRIQETQYF

V gene: TRBV6-6
clone size: few
J gene: TRBJ1-5
CDR3 length: 14
D gene: .
CDR3 DNA: TGTGCCAGCAGTTATGACCGAGTAAATCAGCCCCAGCATTTT
CDR3 protein: CASSYDRVNQPQHF

V gene: TRBV4-1
clone size: few
J gene: TRBJ2-7
CDR3 length: 16
D gene: TRBD2
CDR3 DNA: TGCGCCAGCAGCCAAGGCCGGACTAGCGGTCACTACGAGCAGTACTTC
CDR3 protein: CASSQGRTSGHYEQYF

V gene: TRBV4-1
clone size: .
J gene: TRBJ2-5
CDR3 length: 14
D gene: TRBD1
CDR3 DNA: TGCGCCAGCAGCCATACAGGGGCAGGAGAGACCCAGTACTTC
CDR3 protein: CASSHTGAGETQYF

V gene: TRBV3-1
clone size: .
J gene: TRBJ2-5
CDR3 length: 15
D gene: TRBD1
CDR3 DNA: TGTGCCAGCAGCCCATTGGGGACAGCAGAAGAGACCCAGTACTTC
CDR3 protein: CASSPLGTAEETQYF

V gene: TRBV7-3
clone size: .
J gene: TRBJ1-1
CDR3 length: 14
D gene: .
CDR3 DNA: TGTGCCAGCAGCTTAAATGGGGAGAGCACTGAAGCTTTCTTT
CDR3 protein: CASSLNGESTEAFF

V gene: TRBV15
clone size: .
J gene: TRBJ2-1
CDR3 length: 14
D gene: .
CDR3 DNA: TGTGCCACCAGCACAGGGGAGGACCCGAATGAGCAGTTCTTC
CDR3 protein: CATSTGEDPNEQFF

V gene: TRBV7-9
clone size: few
J gene: TRBJ2-7
CDR3 length: 15
D gene: TRBD1
CDR3 DNA: TGTGCCAGCACCACGTTCAGGGGGCGCTCCCCCGAGCAGTACTTC
CDR3 protein: CASTTFRGRSPEQYF

V gene: TRBV7-8
clone size: few
J gene: TRBJ2-3
CDR3 length: 13
D gene: .
CDR3 DNA: TGTGCCAGCAGCTTAGCCGGTCCGGGTACGCAGTATTTT
CDR3 protein: CASSLAGPGTQYF

V gene: TRBV20-1
clone size: few
J gene: TRBJ2-1
CDR3 length: 13
D gene: .
CDR3 DNA: TGCAGTGCTAGAGATTCGAGGGACAATGAGCAGTTCTTC
CDR3 protein: CSARDSRDNEQFF

V gene: TRBV6-4
clone size: .
J gene: TRBJ2-2
CDR3 length: 14
D gene: TRBD1
CDR3 DNA: TGTGCCAGCGGACAGGGGGTTGGCACCGGGGAGCTGTTTTTT
CDR3 protein: CASGQGVGTGELFF

V gene: TRBV5-6
clone size: many
J gene: TRBJ2-1
CDR3 length: 14
D gene: .
CDR3 DNA: TGTGCCAGCAGCTTGTGGGTGGGGCGGAATGAGCAGTTCTTC
CDR3 protein: CASSLWVGRNEQFF

V gene: TRBV21-1
clone size: .
J gene: TRBJ2-3
CDR3 length: 23
D gene: .
CDR3 DNA: TGTGCCAGCAGCAAAGTCGTATACTCCCTCGTCACGGTGCGGGACCCTAGCACAGATACGCAGTATTTT
CDR3 protein: CASSKVVYSLVTVRDPSTDTQYF